This T cell receptor (beta chain) originates from a study of blood T cell repertoires in COVID-19. Study-level information: Acute and convalescent COVID-19 specimens originated in the United States, Italy and Spain.

Clinical histories supplied by participants themselves formed the basis of cohort assignment. Per the original methods: Estimated nucleated cell counts came from reference gene primer amplification. TCRdb's table, derived via immunoSEQ multiplex PCR, lists solely in-frame clones and lacks some. V and J calls and clone size come straight from that table; D and trimming were deduced from the DNA. The repertoire holds about 480,000 clones, with nearly 90% as singletons. The CDR3 sequence is 15 residues long. Germline loops: CDR1 WSHSY, CDR2 SAAADI. Trimming cost V 0 bases and J 7 bases, with 10 bases left between them.

This receptor was identified in a woman aged 18-35 years with acute COVID-19. The sequencing input was PBMCs or T cells enriched from blood (not recorded which). The chain recombines TRBV10-2 with TRBJ1-6; no reliable D call. CDR3 region: CASSESSRRNSPLHF. CDR3 in DNA: TGCGCCAGCAGTGAGTCTTCCCGCAGGAATTCACCCCTCCACTTT.